These 29 T cell receptor beta chains originate from one sample sequenced in a study of CD8 T cells in ankylosing spondylitis. The study, taken as a whole, reports: Typical of ankylosing spondylitis blood, it appeared, was a TCR beta motif of fewer than ten highly homologous variants.

TCRdb passed the 5' RACE reads through MiXCR, listing each CDR3 protein once. Of about 800,000 distinct CDR3 sequences in the sample, roughly 10% were seen once. The antigens these receptors bind are not known. Specimen: blood, either unsorted or a sorted T cell fraction (not recorded which). The source is a male donor with ankylosing spondylitis.

This clonotype occurred many times. This chain links TRBV29-1 with TRBJ1-1, with D perhaps matching TRBD1 (5 bases). Trimming pared 7 bases from V and 7 bases from J, leaving 13 bases between. The CDR3 consists of 11 residues. Germline CDR1 and CDR2: SQVTM and ANQGSEA. The CDR3 nucleotides read TGCAGCGCCAGGGACGGAGATGAAGCTTTCTTT. Its protein product is CSARDGDEAFF.

This chain uses TRBV20-1 with TRBJ2-3; 7 bases fit TRBD2. Trimming removed 3 bases from V and 5 bases from J; junction bases left unmatched: 5. The CDR3 runs to 13 residues. CDR1 DFQATT and CDR2 SNEGSKA come from the germline V gene (reference sequence). The CDR3 nucleotides are TGCAGTGCTAGGAAGTGGGAGGGAGATACGCAGTATTTT. It yields the protein CSARKWEGDTQYF.

V and J are TRBV10-3 and TRBJ1-2; a weak D match, TRBD1 (5 bases). The CDR3 consists of 17 residues. V was shortened by 5 bases and J by 7 bases, with 26 bases between the two germline ends. Germline V CDR1 and CDR2: ENHRY, SYGVKD. The chain's CDR3 is CAISPPGGARSRGGYTF. The DNA for the CDR3 is TGTGCCATCAGTCCCCCTGGGGGTGCCCGGTCGCGCGGTGGCTACACCTTC.

The J gene is TRBJ1-6, the V gene TRBV20-1; no clear D. This CDR3 comprises 14 residues. V lost 0 bases and J 5 bases, leaving 8 bases between the germline ends. CDR1 is DFQATT and CDR2 is SNEGSKA in the germline V gene (reference sequence). CDR3 DNA: TGCAGTGCTAGAGATGGCCTCCATAATTCACCCCTCCACTTT. Its protein is CSARDGLHNSPLHF.

The chain is built from TRBV7-9 and TRBJ2-1; D is unclear. Germline lookup yields CDR1 SEHNR and CDR2 FQNEAQ (reference sequence). The CDR3 loop spans 17 amino acids. V lost 1 base and J 5 bases, leaving 18 bases between the germline ends. The CDR3 is CASSLGNMATWDNEQFF. The CDR3 DNA reads TGTGCCAGCAGCTTAGGAAATATGGCTACCTGGGACAATGAGCAGTTCTTC.

This clonotype was seen ten or more times. The chain employs TRBV10-3 and TRBJ1-2; 7 nucleotides match TRBD1. Germline V CDR1 and CDR2: ENHRY, SYGVKD. The CDR3 sequence is 12 residues long. Trimming removed 10 bases from V and 8 bases from J; junction bases left unmatched: 10. The CDR3 is CATNDRVGGYTF. CDR3 in DNA: TGTGCCACCAACGACAGGGTCGGAGGCTACACCTTC.

This sequence joins TRBV7-2 and TRBJ1-1; a weak D match, TRBD1 (5 bases). The CDR3 is made up of 13 amino acids. CDR1 and CDR2 (germline): SGHTA, FQGNSA. The ends were cut back, 2 bases at V and 8 bases at J, with 12 bases in the middle. CDR3 loop: CASSLSRAPEAFF. The CDR3 DNA is TGTGCCAGCAGCTTAAGCAGGGCCCCAGAAGCTTTCTTT.

The rearrangement uses TRBV15 and TRBJ1-1, with a possible D match to TRBD1 (5 bases). CDR1 is LNHNV, CDR2 YYDKDF, per germline (reference sequence). The CDR3 covers 15 residues. The V and J ends lost 0 bases and 1 base respectively, with 9 bases between them. CDR3 loop: CATSRDLGPNTEAFF. In DNA form, the CDR3 reads TGTGCCACCAGCAGAGATCTGGGACCGAACACTGAAGCTTTCTTT.

This clonotype has only a few counts. This chain links TRBV6-1 with TRBJ2-3; D unclear. Germline CDR1 and CDR2: MNHNS and SASEGT. Trimming took off 1 base at V and 3 bases at J, with 14 bases between the two ends. The CDR3 sequence is 16 residues long. Written as DNA, the CDR3 is TGTGCCAGCAGTGAAGGCGTGGCGTATATAACAGATACGCAGTATTTT. It specifies CASSEGVAYITDTQYF.

This clonotype occurred a few times. This chain's CDR3 is CSARPDRNYEQYF. CDR3 nucleotides: TGCAGTGCGAGACCTGACAGGAACTACGAGCAGTACTTC. The chain employs TRBV20-1 and TRBJ2-7; weak D call: TRBD1 (6 bases). The CDR3 is 13 residues long. Trimming removed 6 bases at V and 3 bases at J, with 15 bases between. Germline CDR1 is DFQATT and CDR2 is SNEGSKA (reference sequence).

This clonotype came up many times. The CDR3 loop reads CASSPSSGGTLNEQFF. DNA for the CDR3: TGTGCCAGCAGCCCCTCTAGCGGGGGGACACTCAATGAGCAGTTCTTC. The V and J genes are TRBV4-2 and TRBJ2-1, with TRBD2 matching 11 bases. CDR1 and CDR2 (germline): LGHNA, YNFKEQ. The J segment lost 6 bases and the V segment lost 4 bases, leaving 8 bases of the junction unmatched. CDR3 size: 16 residues.

The chain carries TRBV6-1 and TRBJ2-2; TRBD2 matches 9 bases. There are 17 residues in the CDR3. V lost 7 bases, J lost 1 base, and 10 bases stayed unmatched. Germline V lookup: CDR1 MNHNS, CDR2 SASEGT. The CDR3: CASIKLRTSENTGELFF. The DNA of the CDR3 is TGTGCCAGCATTAAGCTTAGGACTAGCGAGAACACCGGGGAGCTGTTTTTT.

This clonotype came up a few times. The chain combines TRBV5-1 with TRBJ2-1; 10 nucleotides match TRBD2. Germline V lookup: CDR1 SGHRS, CDR2 YFSETQ. Germline trimming cut 4 bases from V and 5 bases from J; bases unmatched to any gene: 9. CDR3 length: 16 residues. As DNA, the CDR3 is TGCGCCAGCAGCCTACTTCTAGCGGGGGCTAACAATGAGCAGTTCTTC. Translated, it gives CASSLLLAGANNEQFF.

This clonotype has a handful of counts. This chain uses TRBV20-1 with TRBJ2-3, with no clear D. Germline V lookup: CDR1 DFQATT, CDR2 SNEGSKA (reference sequence). This CDR3 is 18 amino acids long. V was clipped by 3 bases and J by 1 base, with 23 bases between them. CDR3 protein: CSASPIDGRLVGTDTQYF. CDR3 nucleotide sequence: TGCAGTGCTAGTCCGATCGACGGACGACTGGTAGGCACAGATACGCAGTATTTT.

The table lists this clonotype with a few counts. This chain uses TRBV9 with TRBJ2-5, with D unresolved. The germline CDR1 and CDR2 sequences are SGDLS and YYNGEE. V was clipped by 0 bases and J by 4 bases, with 4 bases between them. There are 12 residues in the CDR3. The CDR3 bases are TGTGCCAGCAGCGTAGCAGGAGAGACCCAGTACTTC. It specifies CASSVAGETQYF. Variable domain in full (rest from reference TRBV9 and TRBJ2-5): DSGVTQTPKHLITATGQRVTLRCSPRSGDLSVYWYQQSLDQGLQFLIQYYNGEERAKGNILERFSAQQFPDLHSELNLSSLELGDSALYFCASSVAGETQYFGPGTRLLVL.

This clonotype was seen a few times. The genes are TRBV20-1 and TRBJ2-2, with 9 bases lining up with TRBD2. This CDR3 is built from 15 residues. J lost 4 bases, V lost 2 bases, and 5 bases had no gene match. CDR1 is DFQATT, CDR2 SNEGSKA, per germline (reference sequence). CDR3 nucleotide sequence: TGCAGTGCTAGACCCAGCGGGAGGATCACCGGGGAGCTGTTTTTT. It specifies CSARPSGRITGELFF.

This clonotype was found a few times. Here the CDR3 reads CAWSTLGGSYNEQFF. The CDR3 DNA sequence: TGTGCCTGGAGTACCCTAGGGGGCTCCTACAATGAGCAGTTCTTC. The J gene is TRBJ2-1, the V gene TRBV30; weak D call: TRBD1 (6 bases). Germline values: CDR1 GTSNPN, CDR2 SVGIG (reference sequence). Between the trimmed V and J ends, which lost 2 bases and 0 bases, there was a span of 11 bases. The CDR3 length is 15 residues.

This clonotype was observed a handful of times. The rearrangement joins TRBV29-1 to TRBJ1-1, with a tentative D call TRBD1 (6 bases). Germline assignment: CDR1 SQVTM and CDR2 ANQGSEA. This CDR3 comprises 15 residues. Trimming removed 7 bases at V and 3 bases at J, with 21 bases between. In nucleotides, the CDR3 is TGCAGCGCCTTGGGTGGGCAGGGACAAGACACTGAAGCTTTCTTT. Translation gives CSALGGQGQDTEAFF.

A few counts support this clonotype. J is TRBJ2-7 and V is TRBV20-1; 7 bases map to TRBD1. Per the germline V gene, CDR1 is DFQATT and CDR2 is SNEGSKA (reference sequence). Germline trimming cut 6 bases from V and 4 bases from J; bases unmatched to any gene: 9. This CDR3 region has 13 residues. The CDR3 reads CSAMGQRGYEQYF. CDR3 coding DNA: TGCAGTGCGATGGGACAGAGAGGTTACGAGCAGTACTTC.

Ten or more counts support this clonotype. V gene TRBV4-2 combines with J gene TRBJ2-5; D gene ambiguous. The CDR3 covers 15 residues. The germline V gene encodes CDR1 LGHNA and CDR2 YNFKEQ. V shed 3 bases and J shed 1 base, with 12 bases lying between them. The CDR3: CASSQDSLSQETQYF. As DNA, the CDR3 is TGTGCCAGCAGCCAGGATTCACTATCCCAAGAGACCCAGTACTTC.

V gene TRBV4-3 combines with J gene TRBJ2-7; D is perhaps TRBD2 (6 bases). The V end was cut by 1 base, the J end by 4 bases, with 11 bases between. Germline V CDR1 and CDR2: LGHNA, YSLEER. CDR3 length: 14 amino acids. The DNA for the CDR3 is TGCGCCAGCAGCCAAGTGGGCGGGGCTTACGAGCAGTACTTC. Protein sequence: CASSQVGGAYEQYF.

This clonotype has just a few counts. The chain couples TRBV20-1 to TRBJ1-2, with D possibly TRBD1 on 5 matching bases. The V gene's germline CDR1 is DFQATT and CDR2 SNEGSKA (reference sequence). V dropped 3 bases and J dropped 4 bases, with 15 bases sitting between them. This CDR3 comprises 14 residues. The CDR3 sequence is CSASMPGRGYGYTF. The CDR3 DNA follows: TGCAGTGCTAGTATGCCAGGGAGGGGCTATGGCTACACCTTC.

This clonotype was counted a few times. The chain joins TRBV7-9 to TRBJ1-1, with D uncertain. Looked up from germline, CDR1 is SEHNR and CDR2 is FQNEAQ (reference sequence). The CDR3 is made up of 12 amino acids. V lost 4 bases to trimming and J lost 1 base, with 4 bases between them. The CDR3 sequence is CASSSENTEAFF. CDR3 nucleotide sequence: TGTGCCAGCAGCTCTGAGAACACTGAAGCTTTCTTT.

The chain employs TRBV28 and TRBJ1-6, with D tentatively TRBD1 (6 bases). CDR3 length: 15 residues. Germline V gene lookup returns CDR1 MDHEN and CDR2 SYDVKM. V was shortened by 5 bases and J by 11 bases, with 19 bases between the two germline ends. CDR3 residues: CASSLGMDSAPPLHF. CDR3 nucleotide sequence: TGTGCCAGCAGTCTGGGGATGGACAGCGCACCACCCCTCCACTTT.

In its sample, this clonotype was seen many times. The genes are TRBV4-3 and TRBJ1-1; D is uncertain. Germline V lookup: CDR1 LGHNA, CDR2 YSLEER. The CDR3 is 15 amino acids. V shed 2 bases and J shed 5 bases, with 15 bases lying between them. CDR3 in amino acids: CASSQYFFGRTEAFF. DNA of the CDR3: TGCGCCAGCAGCCAATATTTTTTTGGGAGGACTGAAGCTTTCTTT.

A remark on this clonotype: One base away lies a much larger clone, so this may be a sequencing read error. CDR3 coding DNA: TGCAGTCCCAAGAGGGGCTCCTACGAGCAGTGCTTC. Its translation: CSPKRGSYEQCF. The rearrangement joins TRBV20-1 to TRBJ2-7; D is possibly TRBD1 or TRBD2 (5 bases each). Germline CDR1 reads DFQATT; CDR2 reads SNEGSKA (reference sequence). The CDR3 has 12 amino acids.

At least ten counts were recorded for this clonotype. The rearrangement joins TRBV9 to TRBJ2-6; D not resolved. Trimming shortened V by 0 bases and J by 3 bases, and 7 bases separated the two germline ends. CDR1 and CDR2 (germline): SGDLS, YYNGEE. The length of the CDR3 is 15 residues. CDR3 DNA sequence: TGTGCCAGCAGCGTAGGTCTGGGTGGGGCCAACGTCCTGACTTTC. Residues: CASSVGLGGANVLTF. The full variable domain, rest sourced from reference TRBV9 and TRBJ2-6, is DSGVTQTPKHLITATGQRVTLRCSPRSGDLSVYWYQQSLDQGLQFLIQYYNGEERAKGNILERFSAQQFPDLHSELNLSSLELGDSALYFCASSVGLGGANVLTFGAGSRLTVL.

This chain uses TRBV20-1 with TRBJ2-7; 7 positions agree with TRBD2. Unmatched junction bases numbered 10, after V lost 3 bases and J lost 5 bases. The CDR3 is 14 residues long. Germline values: CDR1 DFQATT, CDR2 SNEGSKA (reference sequence). CDR3 bases: TGCAGTGCTAGCGGTCTGGGCGGGAGTAACGAGCAGTACTTC. Residues: CSASGLGGSNEQYF.

V usage is TRBV7-2 and J usage is TRBJ1-4; 7 bases are a match to TRBD1. J gave up 4 bases and V 2 bases, and 4 bases lay outside the gene matches. Per germline, CDR1 SGHTA and CDR2 FQGNSA. This CDR3 is built from 15 residues. CDR3 amino acids: CASSLTGQSNEKLFF. The CDR3 DNA reads as TGTGCCAGCAGCTTAACGGGACAGAGTAATGAAAAACTGTTTTTT.